This T cell receptor (beta chain) was retrieved from a study of T cell responses to AZD1222 COVID-19 vaccine. CDR3 length equals 15 residues. Germline V CDR1 and CDR2: SGHTA, FQGNSA. Germline trimming cut 3 bases from V and 6 bases from J; bases unmatched to any gene: 8. Overall study results and limits: Seropositive AZD1222 recipients at baseline numbered only six or seven.

Concerning this clone: No antigen is known for it.

Data came from immunoSEQ multiplex PCR; TCRdb stores just in-frame clones and leaves some out. Of approximately 180,000 clones in the sample, 70% to 90% are singletons; the top ten hold under 7.5%. The TCR was taken from an adult in good health. Here the sequenced sample was peripheral blood, taken on day 0 of AZD1222 vaccination. The V and J genes are TRBV7-2 and TRBJ2-4; 7 bases fit TRBD1. CDR3 amino acids: CASSFWSQGPNIQYF. The CDR3 bases are TGTGCCAGCAGCTTCTGGTCACAGGGGCCAAACATTCAGTACTTC.